A single sample gave rise to the 21 T cell receptor beta chains below, sequenced in a study of cytomegalovirus exposure and HLA in healthy donors. Libraries were prepared by immunoSEQ multiplex PCR; TCRdb keeps only in-frame clonotypes and omits some of them. The sample has approximately 200,000 clones; 80% to 85% are singletons. Material for sequencing was PBMCs. Receptors originate from a woman in her 30s in good health and CMV-seronegative.

V gene TRBV19 combines with J gene TRBJ1-4; D possibly corresponds to TRBD1 (6 bases). V lost 5 bases and J 8 bases, leaving 18 bases between the germline ends. Germline CDR1 and CDR2: LNHDA and SQIVND (reference sequence). This CDR3 has 15 residues. CDR3 DNA sequence: TGTGCCAGTAGTTCTTGGACAGCGGGAGTCGAAAAACTGTTTTTT. Translating gives CASSSWTAGVEKLFF.

The rearrangement uses TRBV6-5 and TRBJ2-5, with TRBD2 matching over 7 bases. The V gene's germline CDR1 is MNHEY and CDR2 SVGAGI. The CDR3 extends over 14 amino acids. Trimming took 0 bases from V and 5 from J; bases not matched to a gene: 3. CDR3 protein: CASSYSTGRETQYF. CDR3 DNA sequence: TGTGCCAGCAGTTACTCAACCGGGAGGGAGACCCAGTACTTC.

The chain carries TRBV2 and TRBJ2-1; 14 nucleotides line up with TRBD2. CDR1 SNHLY and CDR2 FYNNEI come from the germline V gene. The CDR3 loop spans 15 amino acids. V was clipped by 6 bases and J by 2 bases; unmatched bases: 0. The CDR3 is CASRGLAGAYNEQFF. CDR3 bases: TGTGCCAGCAGGGGACTAGCGGGAGCCTACAATGAGCAGTTCTTC.

The gene calls are TRBV2 and TRBJ2-1; D possibly corresponds to TRBD1 (5 bases). Germline V CDR1 and CDR2: SNHLY, FYNNEI. The CDR3 covers 14 residues. Trimming removed 3 bases at V and 4 bases at J, with 10 bases between. This CDR3 is CASSDPQEYNEQFF. The CDR3 nucleotides read TGTGCCAGCAGTGATCCACAGGAATACAATGAGCAGTTCTTC.

The V gene is TRBV5-1, the J gene TRBJ2-7, with a tentative D call TRBD1 (6 bases). Looked up from germline, CDR1 is SGHRS and CDR2 is YFSETQ. Trimming pared 3 bases from V and 6 bases from J, leaving 13 bases between. The CDR3 runs 13 residues. The CDR3 sequence is CASSWDPRGEQYF. CDR3 in DNA: TGCGCCAGCAGCTGGGACCCCAGGGGCGAGCAGTACTTC.

The chain recombines TRBV9 with TRBJ2-2, with D maybe TRBD2 (5 bases). CDR1 SGDLS and CDR2 YYNGEE come from the germline V gene. CDR3 length: 17 residues. The V and J ends lost 0 bases and 4 bases respectively, with 16 bases between them. DNA of the CDR3: TGTGCCAGCAGCGTAGGTCAGGTTGGTGCGGGCACCGGGGAGCTGTTTTTT. Translated, it gives CASSVGQVGAGTGELFF.

The chain employs TRBV6-6 and TRBJ1-5; 7 nucleotides agree with TRBD1. This CDR3 is built from 15 residues. Germline CDR1 MNHNY, CDR2 SVGAGI (reference sequence). After removal of 6 bases from V and 1 base from J, the junction contained 6 bases not matched to a gene. The CDR3 is CASSQTGISNQPQHF. For the CDR3, the DNA is TGTGCCAGCAGCCAGACAGGGATCAGCAATCAGCCCCAGCATTTT.

The chain uses TRBV9 and TRBJ2-3; 8 bases are shared with TRBD2. The V gene end was trimmed by 4 bases and the J gene end by 1 base; junction bases not matched to a gene: 8. This CDR3 contains 16 residues. Germline V lookup: CDR1 SGDLS, CDR2 YYNGEE. Written as DNA, the CDR3 is TGTGCCAGCAGCTATCCGAGTAGCGGGGGCACAGATACGCAGTATTTT. It yields the protein CASSYPSSGGTDTQYF.

As DNA, the CDR3 is TGTGCCAGCAGCTTCGGCAGAGGTGTCTACGAGCAGTACTTC. It is translated as CASSFGRGVYEQYF. This chain joins TRBV11-2 and TRBJ2-7, with D uncertain. Trimming removed 3 bases from V and 3 bases from J, with 12 bases in between. This CDR3 comprises 14 residues. CDR1 and CDR2 from the germline V gene are SGHAT and FQNNGV.

The chain is built from TRBV7-7 and TRBJ2-5; 14 positions agree with TRBD2. The V gene end was trimmed by 5 bases and the J gene end by 1 base; junction bases not matched to a gene: 3. CDR1 SSHAT and CDR2 FNYEAQ come from the germline V gene (reference sequence). The CDR3 runs to 16 residues. In nucleotides, the CDR3 is TGTGCCAGCAGCCCCGGACTAGCGGGAGGCCAAGAGACCCAGTACTTC. As protein: CASSPGLAGGQETQYF.

This clone has just a few counts. This rearrangement joins TRBV7-9 to TRBJ2-7; 7 bases are shared with TRBD1. This CDR3 region has 17 residues. CDR1 is SEHNR and CDR2 is FQNEAQ in the germline V gene (reference sequence). With V trimmed by 1 base and J by 3 bases, 12 bases remained unmatched. CDR3 amino acids: CASSLVTGSQRDYEQYF. For the CDR3, the DNA is TGTGCCAGCAGCTTAGTGACAGGGTCTCAGAGGGACTACGAGCAGTACTTC. The full variable domain, its missing parts supplied by reference TRBV7-9 and TRBJ2-7, is DTGVSQNPRHKITKRGQNVTFRCDPISEHNRLYWYRQTLGQGPEFLTYFQNEAQLEKSRLLSDRFSAERPKGSFSTLEIQRTEQGDSAMYLCASSLVTGSQRDYEQYFGPGTRLTVT.

CDR3 DNA sequence: TGTGCCAGCAGTCGGACTTATACCTCCTACGAGCAGTACTTC. Its translation: CASSRTYTSYEQYF. The chain joins TRBV7-2 to TRBJ2-7; TRBD2 might be the D (5 bases). Between the trimmed V and J ends, which lost 6 bases and 0 bases, there was a span of 12 bases. Germline-derived CDR1 and CDR2 are SGHTA and FQGNSA. This CDR3 spans 14 amino acids.

This chain links TRBV5-1 with TRBJ2-7; D gene uncertain. The germline gives CDR1 SGHRS, CDR2 YFSETQ. The CDR3 has 13 amino acids. V was clipped by 0 bases and J by 5 bases, with 9 bases between them. The CDR3 loop is CASSLAGLNEQYF. CDR3 nucleotides: TGCGCCAGCAGCTTGGCCGGGTTGAACGAGCAGTACTTC.

The DNA for the CDR3 is TGTGCCAGCAGCTTGGCGGGGGGGGCCCCGAACACCGGGGAGCTGTTTTTT. Protein product: CASSLAGGAPNTGELFF. The chain employs TRBV5-4 and TRBJ2-2; 8 positions match TRBD2. This CDR3 has 17 amino acids. From germline, CDR1 is SGHNT and CDR2 YYREEE (reference sequence). The J segment lost 0 bases and the V segment lost 0 bases, leaving 4 bases of the junction unmatched. The variable domain in full, completed from reference TRBV5-4 and TRBJ2-2, reads ETGVTQSPTHLIKTRGQQVTLRCSSQSGHNTVSWYQQALGQGPQFIFQYYREEENGRGNFPPRFSGLQFPNYSSELNVNALELDDSALYLCASSLAGGAPNTGELFFGEGSRLTVL.

J is TRBJ2-2 and V is TRBV5-1, with TRBD2 matching over 13 bases. The CDR3 covers 16 residues. Germline V gene data show CDR1 as SGHRS and CDR2 as YFSETQ. J gave up 7 bases and V 5 bases, and 8 bases lay outside the gene matches. CDR3 region: CASRSGLAGVDGELFF. For the CDR3, the DNA is TGCGCCAGCAGATCAGGACTAGCGGGAGTCGACGGGGAGCTGTTTTTT.

The genes are TRBV2 and TRBJ1-5, with D perhaps TRBD1 (6 bases). V lost 7 bases and J lost 5, with 18 bases in between. The CDR3 length is 15 residues. The germline gives CDR1 SNHLY, CDR2 FYNNEI. The CDR3 nucleotides read TGTGCCAGCACCCCAGGGGCAGTCGGCTATCAGCCCCAGCATTTT. Translated: CASTPGAVGYQPQHF. Combining the CDR3 with reference TRBV2 and TRBJ1-5 gives the whole variable domain EPEVTQTPSHQVTQMGQEVILRCVPISNHLYFYWYRQILGQKVEFLVSFYNNEISEKSEIFDDQFSVERPDGSNFTLKIRSTKLEDSAMYFCASTPGAVGYQPQHFGDGTRLSIL.

This chain connects TRBV27 to TRBJ1-5, with D uncertain. V shed 10 bases and J shed 0 bases, with 13 bases lying between them. Per the germline V gene, CDR1 is MNHEY and CDR2 is SMNVEV (reference sequence). The CDR3 is 14 residues long. The CDR3, as DNA: TGTGCCACCAGGACGGGAAATAGCAATCAGCCCCAGCATTTT. Translating it yields CATRTGNSNQPQHF.

The CDR3 spells CASSSQEGYGYTF. CDR3 DNA sequence: TGTGCCAGCAGCTCACAGGAAGGCTATGGCTACACCTTC. This chain links TRBV7-6 with TRBJ1-2, with D maybe TRBD1 (5 bases). This CDR3 spans 13 amino acids. The germline CDR1 and CDR2 sequences are SGHVS and FNYEAQ. V lost 4 bases and J lost 4, with 10 bases in between.

J is TRBJ1-4 and V is TRBV2; 7 nucleotides match TRBD1. This CDR3 is built from 12 residues. V shed 7 bases, J shed 7 bases, and the junction held 3 bases outside the gene matches. The germline gives CDR1 SNHLY, CDR2 FYNNEI. CDR3 DNA: TGTGCCAGCACCAGACAGGGTGAAAAACTGTTTTTT. Its translation is CASTRQGEKLFF.

This chain joins TRBV6-1 and TRBJ1-2, with D possibly matching TRBD1 (6 bases). Trimming took off 7 bases at V and 4 bases at J, with 13 bases between the two ends. There are 13 residues in the CDR3. The germline V gene has CDR1 MNHNS and CDR2 SASEGT. The CDR3 coding sequence is TGTGCCAGCAATTTAAGGACAGCCTATGGCTACACCTTC. Translating it yields CASNLRTAYGYTF.

The chain joins TRBV5-4 to TRBJ2-7, with TRBD1 as a possible D gene (6 bases). Trimming shortened V by 2 bases and J by 1 base, and 10 bases separated the two germline ends. Germline assignment: CDR1 SGHNT and CDR2 YYREEE (reference sequence). The CDR3 consists of 14 residues. The CDR3 DNA follows: TGTGCCAGCAGCTTAACTACAGGGTCCTACGAGCAGTACTTC. Its translation: CASSLTTGSYEQYF.